The entry below describes one T cell receptor beta chain. Its antigen is currently unknown. Unique molecular identifiers were built into the TCR beta cDNA libraries. Yield was 500,000 to 600,000 cDNA molecules from approximately 0.91 to 9.4 million T cells. TCRdb processed the PCR reads anew with MiXCR; each CDR3 protein has one entry. The profile covers roughly 730,000 distinct CDR3 sequences, with around 27% appearing a single time and under 0.7% taken by the ten largest. This entry belongs to a study of post-analysis software for immune sequencing data. Notes on the study in general: Five or six TRBV segments, TRBV5-6, TRBV5-1 and TRBV20-1 among them, were found more frequent in patients than controls. A significant reduction in normalized Chao1 diversity was observed in multiple sclerosis patients versus controls.

CDR3 length: 17 amino acids. The germline V and J ends were trimmed by 0 bases and 6 bases, with 18 bases remaining between them. Germline CDR1 reads SGHAT; CDR2 reads FQNNGV. The sample consisted of blood. The chain uses TRBV11-2 and TRBJ2-1; perhaps TRBD1 as D (5 bases). The TCR originated in a girl between 5 and 17 years old with multiple sclerosis. CDR3 in amino acids: CASSLDGLARRGNEQFF. For the CDR3, the DNA is TGTGCCAGCAGCTTAGATGGTCTGGCCAGAAGGGGCAATGAGCAGTTCTTC.